Listed below are T cell receptor beta chains from one sample, sequenced in a study of blood T cell repertoires in COVID-19. Sequencing used immunoSEQ multiplex PCR; TCRdb keeps in-frame clones, though not all of them. The sample carries over 200,000 clones, around nine tenths recorded once. Sequencing was done on a sample of peripheral blood. These receptors were taken from a young man with active or convalescent COVID-19. Both conserved end residues are part of each CDR3. A D gene is named only where the DNA matches it firmly. Some rows mark clone size as missing; the rest say once, few, many or name a class of expanded clone.

clone size	V gene	D gene	CDR3 length	J gene	CDR3 protein	CDR3 DNA
NA	TRBV7-2	TRBD1	13	TRBJ1-1	CASSLGAGGEAFF	TGTGCCAGCAGCTTAGGGGCAGGGGGCGAAGCTTTCTTT
NA	TRBV28	TRBD1	19	TRBJ2-5	CASSAMTGGQTMIQETQYF	TGTGCCAGCAGTGCTATGACAGGGGGCCAAACCATGATTCAAGAGACCCAGTACTTC
NA	TRBV29-1	NA	12	TRBJ1-1	CSVDFRNTEAFF	TGCAGCGTTGATTTCAGGAACACTGAAGCTTTCTTT
NA	TRBV12-3/TRBV12-4	TRBD1	13	TRBJ1-2	CASSPGQSYGYTF	TGTGCCAGCAGTCCGGGACAGAGCTATGGCTACACCTTC
NA	TRBV7-2	TRBD1	15	TRBJ2-7	CASSLARTGTYEQYF	TGTGCCAGCAGCTTAGCGCGGACAGGGACCTACGAGCAGTACTTC
NA	TRBV28	TRBD1	20	TRBJ1-5	CASSKTGDAGASFFNQPQHF	TGTGCCAGCAGTAAGACAGGGGACGCAGGGGCCTCCTTTTTCAATCAGCCCCAGCATTTT
NA	TRBV28	TRBD1	16	TRBJ1-5	CASSFKNRGLNQPQHF	TGTGCCAGCAGTTTCAAAAACAGGGGCCTCAATCAGCCCCAGCATTTT
NA	TRBV10-3	NA	17	TRBJ2-6	CAISDEVLATGANVLTF	TGTGCCATCAGTGACGAGGTCCTAGCCACTGGGGCCAACGTCCTGACTTTC
NA	TRBV25-1	NA	13	TRBJ1-1	CASSRRGGKEAFF	TGTGCCAGCAGTAGGAGGGGGGGGAAGGAAGCTTTCTTT
NA	TRBV2	TRBD1	15	TRBJ1-4	CASRGTGGGIEKLFF	TGTGCCAGCAGGGGCACAGGGGGCGGAATCGAAAAACTGTTTTTT
NA	TRBV5-1	TRBD1	14	TRBJ2-7	CASGDSGGSYEQYF	TGCGCCAGCGGAGATTCAGGGGGCTCCTACGAGCAGTACTTC
NA	TRBV7-9	NA	16	TRBJ1-1	CASHKGGVVGDTEAFF	TGTGCCAGCCATAAAGGAGGGGTCGTAGGGGACACTGAAGCTTTCTTT
NA	TRBV13	NA	14	TRBJ1-2	CASSLDRNNYGYTF	TGTGCCAGCAGCTTAGACAGAAATAACTATGGCTACACCTTC
once	TRBV2	NA	15	TRBJ2-6	CASSAGGTGANVLTF	TGTGCCAGCAGTGCGGGCGGGACTGGGGCCAACGTCCTGACTTTC
NA	TRBV19	NA	13	TRBJ1-2	CASSIFDSRGYTF	TGTGCCAGTAGTATTTTCGACAGTCGGGGCTACACCTTC
NA	TRBV25-1	TRBD1	16	TRBJ1-3	CASRKPPAGGGNTIYF	TGTGCCAGCAGGAAACCGCCGGCAGGGGGAGGAAACACCATATATTTT
NA	TRBV5-1	TRBD1	15	TRBJ1-1	CASSLYRGSDTEAFF	TGCGCCAGCAGCTTGTACAGGGGGTCGGACACTGAAGCTTTCTTT
NA	TRBV7-2	NA	15	TRBJ2-1	CASSSTLISSNEQFF	TGTGCCAGCAGCTCCACACTCATTAGCAGCAATGAGCAGTTCTTC
NA	TRBV20-1	NA	13	TRBJ1-1	CSASPGANTEAFF	TGCAGTGCTAGTCCGGGAGCGAACACTGAAGCTTTCTTT
NA	TRBV7-6	TRBD1	14	TRBJ1-5	CASSPGTVNQPQHF	TGTGCCAGCAGCCCCGGGACAGTGAATCAGCCCCAGCATTTT
NA	TRBV7-3	TRBD1	16	TRBJ1-3	CASSATRRGTGNTIYF	TGTGCCAGCAGCGCAACCCGCAGGGGGACTGGAAACACCATATATTTT
NA	TRBV5-4	NA	13	TRBJ1-1	CASSLQGLIGAFF	TGTGCCAGCAGCTTACAAGGACTGATAGGGGCTTTCTTT
NA	TRBV27	NA	16	TRBJ2-1	CASSLERSSSYNEQFF	TGTGCCAGCAGTTTGGAGAGGTCAAGCTCCTACAATGAGCAGTTCTTC
NA	TRBV25-1	NA	16	TRBJ2-7	CASSDPGRRSSYEQYF	TGTGCCAGCAGTGACCCCGGCAGGAGGTCATCCTACGAGCAGTACTTC
NA	TRBV6-6	NA	15	TRBJ1-5	CASSSPGGSNQPQHF	TGTGCCAGCAGTTCCCCAGGTGGGAGCAATCAGCCCCAGCATTTT
NA	TRBV28	TRBD2	17	TRBJ2-5	CASSPISSGTRQETQYF	TGTGCCAGCAGCCCGATTTCTAGCGGGACCCGACAAGAGACCCAGTACTTC
NA	TRBV18	NA	16	TRBJ2-2	CASSPTQGMNTGELFF	TGTGCCAGCTCACCAACTCAGGGAATGAACACCGGGGAGCTGTTTTTT
NA	TRBV6-6	TRBD1	16	TRBJ1-5	CASSRRTGHYNQPQHF	TGTGCCAGCAGTCGACGGACAGGGCATTACAATCAGCCCCAGCATTTT
NA	TRBV27	NA	14	TRBJ1-1	CASSINRENTEAFF	TGTGCCAGCAGTATTAACAGGGAGAACACTGAAGCTTTCTTT
NA	TRBV4-2	NA	15	TRBJ2-2	CASSQEMAVSGELFF	TGTGCCAGCAGCCAAGAGATGGCAGTATCCGGGGAGCTGTTTTTT
NA	TRBV11-2	NA	16	TRBJ2-4	CASSLGTSLARNIQYF	TGTGCCAGCAGCTTAGGGACTTCTTTAGCCAGGAACATTCAGTACTTC
NA	TRBV7-2	NA	14	TRBJ2-3	CASSPTHAGDTQYF	TGTGCCAGCAGCCCCACCCACGCCGGAGATACGCAGTATTTT
NA	TRBV15	TRBD1	15	TRBJ1-2	CATSRRQGVLYGYTF	TGTGCCACCAGCAGAAGACAGGGGGTACTCTATGGCTACACCTTC
NA	TRBV6-5	TRBD1	15	TRBJ1-5	CASSLGTGGTGPQHF	TGTGCCAGCAGTTTAGGGACAGGGGGGACGGGGCCCCAGCATTTT
NA	TRBV28	TRBD1	15	TRBJ2-7	CASTPPDREIYEQYF	TGTGCCAGCACCCCGCCGGACAGGGAAATCTACGAGCAGTACTTC
NA	TRBV19	NA	15	TRBJ2-1	CASSLGLYSYNEQFF	TGTGCCAGTAGTTTGGGGCTTTACTCCTACAATGAGCAGTTCTTC
NA	TRBV6-6	TRBD2	13	TRBJ2-7	CASRAGEMYEQYF	TGTGCCAGCAGGGCGGGAGAGATGTACGAGCAGTACTTC
NA	TRBV5-4	TRBD1	14	TRBJ1-2	CASNGMRGPQGYTF	TGTGCCAGCAACGGGATGAGGGGGCCGCAAGGCTACACCTTC
NA	TRBV29-1	TRBD1	13	TRBJ1-1	CSVKQGPNTEAFF	TGCAGCGTGAAACAGGGGCCGAACACTGAAGCTTTCTTT
NA	TRBV3-1/TRBV3-2	TRBD1	17	TRBJ1-2	CASSHSGTGRNYYGYTF	TGTGCCAGCAGCCACTCCGGGACAGGGCGGAATTACTATGGCTACACCTTC
few	TRBV6-2/TRBV6-3	NA	11	TRBJ2-7	CASSRYYEQYF	TGTGCCAGCAGTCGGTACTACGAGCAGTACTTC
NA	TRBV5-1	NA	15	TRBJ2-1	CASTITESSYNEQFF	TGCGCCAGCACCATCACTGAGAGCTCCTACAATGAGCAGTTCTTC
NA	TRBV7-2	NA	13	TRBJ2-7	CASSLGESYEQYF	TGTGCCAGCAGCTTAGGGGAGAGCTACGAGCAGTACTTC
once	TRBV27	TRBD1	17	TRBJ1-4	CASRNRGGPATNEKLFF	TGTGCCAGCAGAAACAGGGGTGGACCCGCAACTAATGAAAAACTGTTTTTT
NA	TRBV6-5	NA	16	TRBJ1-2	CASSYSLQPANYGYTF	TGTGCCAGCAGTTACTCGTTACAGCCAGCTAACTATGGCTACACCTTC
NA	TRBV5-6	TRBD1	15	TRBJ1-4	CASSAQTGGSEKLFF	TGTGCCAGCAGCGCACAGACAGGGGGCAGTGAAAAACTGTTTTTT